This TCR beta chain derives from a study of T cells in Graves' hyperthyroidism and ophthalmopathy. Germline V gene sequence: CDR1 SEHNR, CDR2 FQNEAQ (reference sequence). The CDR3 is 16 residues long. The V end was cut by 5 bases, the J end by 3 bases, with 19 bases between. The TCR beta CDR3 regions underwent amplification using RNA transcripts as the source. Researchers ran a first-round RT-PCR on the TCR CDR3 using the HTBI primer set. TCRdb independently ran MiXCR on the multiplex PCR reads; one entry per CDR3 protein. The table records a few hundred thousand distinct CDR3 sequences, around 15% of them present only once.

The receptor comes from a woman in her 50s with Graves' hyperthyroidism that later progressed to Graves' ophthalmopathy. The genes are TRBV7-9 and TRBJ1-2; D may be TRBD1 (5 bases). The specimen was blood. Written as DNA, the CDR3 is TGTGCCAGCAGCGACAGACTTGGGGGGGTATACTATGGCTACACCTTC. This sequence encodes CASSDRLGGVYYGYTF.